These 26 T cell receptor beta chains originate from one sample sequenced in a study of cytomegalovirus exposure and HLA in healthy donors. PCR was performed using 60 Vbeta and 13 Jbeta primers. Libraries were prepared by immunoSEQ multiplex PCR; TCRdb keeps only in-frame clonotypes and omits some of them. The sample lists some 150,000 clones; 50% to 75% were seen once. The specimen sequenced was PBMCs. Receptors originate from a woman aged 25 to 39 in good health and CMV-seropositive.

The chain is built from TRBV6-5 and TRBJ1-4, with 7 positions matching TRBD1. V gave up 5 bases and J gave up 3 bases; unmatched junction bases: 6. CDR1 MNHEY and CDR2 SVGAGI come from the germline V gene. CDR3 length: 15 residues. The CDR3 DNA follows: TGTGCCAGCAGTCCCCGACAGGGATCTAATGAAAAACTGTTTTTT. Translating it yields CASSPRQGSNEKLFF.

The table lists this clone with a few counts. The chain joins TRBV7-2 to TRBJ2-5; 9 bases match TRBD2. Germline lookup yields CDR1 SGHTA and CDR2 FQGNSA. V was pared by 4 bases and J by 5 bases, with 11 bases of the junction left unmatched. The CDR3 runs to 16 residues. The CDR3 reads CASSSLAGGWVETQYF. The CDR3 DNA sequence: TGTGCCAGCAGCTCGCTTGCGGGAGGGTGGGTGGAGACCCAGTACTTC.

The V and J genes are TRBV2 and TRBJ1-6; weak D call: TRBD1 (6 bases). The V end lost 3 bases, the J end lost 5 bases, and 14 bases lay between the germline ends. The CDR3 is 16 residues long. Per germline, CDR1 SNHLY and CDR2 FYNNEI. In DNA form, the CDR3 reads TGTGCCAGCAGTGATTTTACAGGGACCCATAATTCACCCCTCCACTTT. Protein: CASSDFTGTHNSPLHF.

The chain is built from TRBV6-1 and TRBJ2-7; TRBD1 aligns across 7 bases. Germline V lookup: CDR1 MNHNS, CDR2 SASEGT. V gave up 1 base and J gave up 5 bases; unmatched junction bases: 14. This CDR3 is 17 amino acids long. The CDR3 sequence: CASSEVGATGYLHEQYF. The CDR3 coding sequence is TGTGCCAGCAGTGAAGTGGGCGCGACAGGGTATCTACACGAGCAGTACTTC.

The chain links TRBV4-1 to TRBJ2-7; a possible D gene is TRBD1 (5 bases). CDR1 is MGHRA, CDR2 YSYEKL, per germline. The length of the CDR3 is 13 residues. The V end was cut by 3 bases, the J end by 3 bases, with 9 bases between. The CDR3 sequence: CASSQGRVYEQYF. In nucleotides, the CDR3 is TGCGCCAGCAGCCAGGGCAGGGTCTACGAGCAGTACTTC.

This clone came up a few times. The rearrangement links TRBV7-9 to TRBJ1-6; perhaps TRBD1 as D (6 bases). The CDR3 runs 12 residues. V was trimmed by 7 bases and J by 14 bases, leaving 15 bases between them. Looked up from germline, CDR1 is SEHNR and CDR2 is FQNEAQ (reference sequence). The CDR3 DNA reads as TGTGCCAGCACCAGCCCGACAGGATCCCTCCACTTT. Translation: CASTSPTGSLHF.

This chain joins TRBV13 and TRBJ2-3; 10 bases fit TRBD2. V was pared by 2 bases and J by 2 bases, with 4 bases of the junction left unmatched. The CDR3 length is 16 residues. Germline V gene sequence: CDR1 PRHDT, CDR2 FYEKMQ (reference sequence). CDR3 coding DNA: TGTGCCAGCAGCTTAAGAGGACTAGCGGCCACAGATACGCAGTATTTT. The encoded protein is CASSLRGLAATDTQYF.

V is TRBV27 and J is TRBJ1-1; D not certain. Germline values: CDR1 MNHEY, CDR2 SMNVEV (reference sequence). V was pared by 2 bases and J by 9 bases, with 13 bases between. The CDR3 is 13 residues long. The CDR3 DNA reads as TGTGCCAGCAGTTTAAGCTCAAGGAGCCAAGCTTTCTTT. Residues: CASSLSSRSQAFF.

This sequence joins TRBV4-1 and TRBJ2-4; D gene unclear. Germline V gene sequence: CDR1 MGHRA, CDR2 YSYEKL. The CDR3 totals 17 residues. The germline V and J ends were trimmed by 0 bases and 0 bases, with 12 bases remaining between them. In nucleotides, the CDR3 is TGCGCCAGCAGCCAAGATTTGCCACCTATAGCCAAAAACATTCAGTACTTC. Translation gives CASSQDLPPIAKNIQYF.

The CDR3 DNA is TGTGCCAGCAGCCCAGGGTTGGAAAAACTGTTTTTT. Translated: CASSPGLEKLFF. J is TRBJ1-4 and V is TRBV7-2, with a weak D call TRBD1 (5 bases). The CDR3 sequence is 12 residues long. The germline gives CDR1 SGHTA, CDR2 FQGNSA. Trimming removed 5 bases at V and 8 bases at J, with 9 bases between.

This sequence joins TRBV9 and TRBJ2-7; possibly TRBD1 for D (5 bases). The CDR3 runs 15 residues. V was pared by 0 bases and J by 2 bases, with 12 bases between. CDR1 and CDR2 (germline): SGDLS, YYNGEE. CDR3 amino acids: CASSVDPGNTYEQYF. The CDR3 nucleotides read TGTGCCAGCAGCGTAGATCCAGGGAACACCTACGAGCAGTACTTC.

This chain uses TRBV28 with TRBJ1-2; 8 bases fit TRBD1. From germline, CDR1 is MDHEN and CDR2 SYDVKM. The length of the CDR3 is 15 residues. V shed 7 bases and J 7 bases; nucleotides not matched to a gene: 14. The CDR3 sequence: CASIPFTTGVSGYTF. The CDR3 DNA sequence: TGTGCCAGCATCCCGTTCACGACAGGGGTGAGTGGCTACACCTTC.

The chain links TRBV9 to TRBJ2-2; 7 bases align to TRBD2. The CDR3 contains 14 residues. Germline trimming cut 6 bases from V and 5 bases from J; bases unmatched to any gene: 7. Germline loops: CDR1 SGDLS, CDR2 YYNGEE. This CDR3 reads CASTLGGETGELFF. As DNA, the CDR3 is TGTGCCAGCACCCTTGGGGGGGAGACCGGGGAGCTGTTTTTT.

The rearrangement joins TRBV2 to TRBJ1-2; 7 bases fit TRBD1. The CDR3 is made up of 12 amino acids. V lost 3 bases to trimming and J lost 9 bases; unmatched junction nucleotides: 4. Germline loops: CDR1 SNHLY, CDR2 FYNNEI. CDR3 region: CASSDRDSRYTF. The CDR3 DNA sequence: TGTGCCAGCAGTGATAGGGACAGCCGCTACACCTTC.

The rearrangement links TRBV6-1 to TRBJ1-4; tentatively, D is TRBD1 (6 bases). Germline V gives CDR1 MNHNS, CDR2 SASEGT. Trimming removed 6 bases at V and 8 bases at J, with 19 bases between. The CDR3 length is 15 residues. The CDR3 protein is CASRRGSATGEKLFF. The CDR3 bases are TGTGCCAGCAGAAGGGGTTCAGCCACAGGGGAAAAACTGTTTTTT.

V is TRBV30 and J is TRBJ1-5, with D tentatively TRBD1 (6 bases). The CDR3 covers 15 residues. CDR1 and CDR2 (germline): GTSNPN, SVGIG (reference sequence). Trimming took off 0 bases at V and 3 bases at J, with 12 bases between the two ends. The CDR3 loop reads CAWSVGAGVNQPQHF. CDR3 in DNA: TGTGCCTGGAGTGTTGGGGCAGGGGTCAATCAGCCCCAGCATTTT.

Written as DNA, the CDR3 is TGTGCCAGCAGTGAAGCGCGGGACAGTGAAAAACTGTTTTTT. Amino acid sequence: CASSEARDSEKLFF. The V call is TRBV2, the J call TRBJ1-4; 7 bases map to TRBD1. After removal of 0 bases from V and 7 bases from J, the junction contained 2 bases not matched to a gene. Germline V gives CDR1 SNHLY, CDR2 FYNNEI. The CDR3 has 14 residues.

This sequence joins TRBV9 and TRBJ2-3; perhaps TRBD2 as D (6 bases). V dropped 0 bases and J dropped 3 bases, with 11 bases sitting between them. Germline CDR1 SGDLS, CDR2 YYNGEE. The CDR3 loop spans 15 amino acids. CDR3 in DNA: TGTGCCAGCAGCGTAGGCGGGGCCAGGACAGATACGCAGTATTTT. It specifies CASSVGGARTDTQYF.

CDR3 region: CASSLAGTSQETQYF. The DNA for the CDR3 is TGTGCCAGCAGCTTAGCCGGGACAAGCCAAGAGACCCAGTACTTC. V is TRBV7-2 and J is TRBJ2-5; perhaps TRBD1 as D (6 bases). Trimming cost V 0 bases and J 1 base, with 9 bases left between them. The CDR3 loop spans 15 amino acids. Germline-derived CDR1 and CDR2 are SGHTA and FQGNSA.

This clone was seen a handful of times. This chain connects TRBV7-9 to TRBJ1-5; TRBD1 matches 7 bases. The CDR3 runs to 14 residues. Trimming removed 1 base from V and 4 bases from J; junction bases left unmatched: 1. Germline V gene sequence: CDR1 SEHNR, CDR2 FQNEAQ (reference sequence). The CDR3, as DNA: TGTGCCAGCAGCTTAGAGACAGGGAATCAGCCCCAGCATTTT. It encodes CASSLETGNQPQHF.

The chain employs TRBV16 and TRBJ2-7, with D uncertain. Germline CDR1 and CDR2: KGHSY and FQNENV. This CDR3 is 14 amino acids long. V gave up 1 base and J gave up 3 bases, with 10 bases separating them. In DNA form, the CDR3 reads TGTGCCAGCAGCCAATATGCCAGTAACTACGAGCAGTACTTC. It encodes CASSQYASNYEQYF.

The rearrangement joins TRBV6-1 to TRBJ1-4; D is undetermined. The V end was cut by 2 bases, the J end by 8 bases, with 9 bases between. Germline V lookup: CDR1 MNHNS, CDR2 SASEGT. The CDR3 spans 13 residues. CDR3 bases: TGTGCCAGCAGTGAAACCGGGAGGGAAAAACTGTTTTTT. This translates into CASSETGREKLFF.

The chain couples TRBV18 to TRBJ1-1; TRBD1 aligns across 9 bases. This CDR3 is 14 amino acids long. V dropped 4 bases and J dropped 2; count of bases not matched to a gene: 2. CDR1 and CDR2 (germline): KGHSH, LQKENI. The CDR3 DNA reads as TGTGCCAGCTCACGGGACAGGGAAAACACTGAAGCTTTCTTT. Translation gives CASSRDRENTEAFF.

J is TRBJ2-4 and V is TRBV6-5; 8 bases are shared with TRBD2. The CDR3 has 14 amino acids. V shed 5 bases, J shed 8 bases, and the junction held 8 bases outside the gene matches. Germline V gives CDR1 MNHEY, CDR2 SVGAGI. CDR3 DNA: TGTGCCAGCAGTCCCCCCGGGGGGGGAGACATTCAGTACTTC. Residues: CASSPPGGGDIQYF.

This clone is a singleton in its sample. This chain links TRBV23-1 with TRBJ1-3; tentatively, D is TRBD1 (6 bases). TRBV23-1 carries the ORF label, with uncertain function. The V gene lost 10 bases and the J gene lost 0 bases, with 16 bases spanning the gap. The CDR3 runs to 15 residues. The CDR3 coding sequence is TGCGCCACAAGACAGGAACTCAACTCTGGAAACACCATATATTTT. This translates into CATRQELNSGNTIYF.

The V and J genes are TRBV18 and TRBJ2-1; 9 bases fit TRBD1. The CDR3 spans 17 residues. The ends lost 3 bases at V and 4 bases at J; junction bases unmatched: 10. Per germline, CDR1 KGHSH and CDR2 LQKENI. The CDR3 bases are TGTGCCAGCTCACCGGTGCCCGGACAGGGGTCTTACAATGAGCAGTTCTTC. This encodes CASSPVPGQGSYNEQFF. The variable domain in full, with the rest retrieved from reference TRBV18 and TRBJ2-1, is NAGVMQNPRHLVRRRGQEARLRCSPMKGHSHVYWYRQLPEEGLKFMVYLQKENIIDESGMPKERFSAEFPKEGPSILRIQQVVRGDSAAYFCASSPVPGQGSYNEQFFGPGTRLTVL.